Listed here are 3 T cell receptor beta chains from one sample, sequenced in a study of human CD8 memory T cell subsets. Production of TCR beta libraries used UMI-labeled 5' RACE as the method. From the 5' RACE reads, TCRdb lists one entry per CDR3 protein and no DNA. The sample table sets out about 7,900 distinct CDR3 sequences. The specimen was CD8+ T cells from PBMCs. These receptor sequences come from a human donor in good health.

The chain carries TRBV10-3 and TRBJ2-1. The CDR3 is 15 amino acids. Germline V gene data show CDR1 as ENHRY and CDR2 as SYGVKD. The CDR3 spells CAISESGSGYNEQFF.

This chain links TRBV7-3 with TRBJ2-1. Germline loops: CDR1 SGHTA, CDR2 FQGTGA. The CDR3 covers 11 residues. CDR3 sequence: CASSLTNEQFF.

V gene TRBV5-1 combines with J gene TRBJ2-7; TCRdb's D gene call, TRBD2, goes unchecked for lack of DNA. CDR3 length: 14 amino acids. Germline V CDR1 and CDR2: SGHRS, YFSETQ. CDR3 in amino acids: CASSFREGLSEQYF. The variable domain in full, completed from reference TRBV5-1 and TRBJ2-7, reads KAGVTQTPRYLIKTRGQQVTLSCSPISGHRSVSWYQQTPGQGLQFLFEYFSETQRNKGNFPGRFSGRQFSNSRSEMNVSTLELGDSALYLCASSFREGLSEQYFGPGTRLTVT.